The rows below give T cell receptor beta chains drawn from one sample of a study of blood T cell repertoires in COVID-19. Assay: immunoSEQ multiplex PCR; the TCRdb copy retains only in-frame clones and omits some. The sample has roughly 150,000 clones, 75% to 85% seen once. The specimen was peripheral blood. The receptors here all came from a man in his forties or fifties with acute or convalescent COVID-19. The CDR3 runs from the conserved cysteine through the conserved F or W. Each record gives: J gene, V gene, CDR3 protein.

TRBJ2-1 TRBV6-5 CASKQGFYEQFF
TRBJ1-4 TRBV2 CASSFQGTTNEKLFF
TRBJ2-1 TRBV6-4 CASSDLPGQGNNEQFF
TRBJ2-7 TRBV7-9 CASSSLLGQGAREQYF
TRBJ2-1 TRBV19 CASRILAGDNEQFF
TRBJ1-2 TRBV5-1 CASSPEGTRGYTF
TRBJ1-3 TRBV4-1 CASSQGGVGNTIYF
TRBJ2-7 TRBV6-5 CASKPGVYEQYF
TRBJ1-6 TRBV6-5 CASRRDRVFTSPLHF
TRBJ1-6 TRBV20-1 CSASPGLSSPLHF
TRBJ1-1 TRBV30 CAWSRDSYQKAFF
TRBJ1-5 TRBV6-4 CASSDSDREAIQPQHF
TRBJ2-7 TRBV6-5 CASKGGVGLLQEQYF
TRBJ1-2 TRBV5-1 CASSMTGGDGYTF
TRBJ1-2 TRBV7-2 CASRPRQGAHYGYTF
TRBJ2-1 TRBV28 CASSSSGSEQFF
TRBJ2-7 TRBV14 CASSQDPWGPSYEQYF
TRBJ1-1 TRBV9 CASSVSSRGPEAFF
TRBJ1-1 TRBV6-1 CASSDARRRAFF
TRBJ2-7 TRBV18 CASSPGTGEAYEQYF
TRBJ2-3 TRBV7-3 CASSLPGTSGDTDTQYF
TRBJ1-1 TRBV11-2 CASSLVIRGAEAFF
TRBJ2-7 TRBV30 CAWSGLAGGPHEQYF
TRBJ1-3 TRBV7-9 CASTLIPLGNTIYF
TRBJ2-7 TRBV7-2 CASSLVGAGGPYEQYF
TRBJ1-5 TRBV5-6 CASSLARTRSNQPQHF
TRBJ1-5 TRBV6-5 CASRYRTTGPNQPQHF
TRBJ2-5 TRBV30 CASGVAGGETQYF
TRBJ1-5 TRBV20-1 CSASPPQLLQPQHF
TRBJ2-5 TRBV2 CASGRGLAGGQETQYF
TRBJ2-3 TRBV5-8 CASKRASGGADTQYF
TRBJ1-5 TRBV7-2 CASSRTGGIQPQHF
TRBJ1-2 TRBV7-9 CASSYAIATEVGYTF
TRBJ2-7 TRBV15 CATSREYPSSYEQYF
TRBJ2-3 TRBV3-1/TRBV3-2 CASSQGLAGGTTDTQYF
TRBJ2-2 TRBV5-4 CASSLEAGKNGELFF
TRBJ2-2 TRBV6-1 CASSEYLDTGELFF
TRBJ1-1 TRBV30 CAWSLLLPRQEAFF
TRBJ1-5 TRBV9 CASSARDLEPQHF
TRBJ2-5 TRBV7-7 CASSLLRGGETQYF
TRBJ1-6 TRBV28 CASSPGRSYSPLHF
TRBJ2-1 TRBV5-4 CASKSGTSGTDEQFF
TRBJ1-5 TRBV6-5 CASTDRARNQPQHF
TRBJ2-7 TRBV9 CASTTSSGGEAYEQYF
TRBJ1-2 TRBV19 CASSARDRGFGYTF
TRBJ1-6 TRBV10-3 CAISESTGPYNSPLHF
TRBJ2-3 TRBV7-9 CASSSQEPYTQYF
TRBJ2-3 TRBV2 CASKSGTSTDTQYF
TRBJ1-1 TRBV19 CASSMRVNTEAFF
TRBJ2-1 TRBV19 CASSIFIGGFDNEQFF
TRBJ1-3 TRBV11-2 CASSFGTEFYTIYF
TRBJ2-1 TRBV18 CASSPRQGYNEQFF
TRBJ2-5 TRBV25-1 CASIGPAGGGETQYF
TRBJ1-6 TRBV9 CASSGAGTDNSPLHF
TRBJ1-2 TRBV7-2 CASSSGPRPRGGYTF
TRBJ2-3 TRBV19 CASRSAQHSTDTQYF
TRBJ1-6 TRBV10-3 CAISLEGRSNSPLHF
TRBJ2-1 TRBV7-2 CASSLRAGGTRWNEQFF
TRBJ1-4 TRBV3-1/TRBV3-2 CASSQETVATNEKLFF